Each of the 15 T cell receptor beta chains below was sequenced from the same sample in a study of beta chain features in type 1 diabetes. Study-level findings and limits: Shorter TCRB CDR3s, moderately but significantly so, were found in Type 1 diabetes patients in all four CD4+ subsets.

As every portion of the isolated RNA was reverse transcribed, the sequencing read expressed TCRB transcripts. Here immunoSEQ multiplex PCR was the method, and the copy in TCRdb shows in-frame clones only, minus some. Among 350,000 to 400,000 clones, approximately 12% were seen once, and the ten largest hold around 0.01%. These receptors lack a known antigen. Source material: naive CD4+ T cells from blood. The receptors were sampled from a woman aged 18-30 years with type 1 diabetes.

The chain links TRBV9 to TRBJ1-5; the match to TRBD1 covers 8 bases. The V and J ends lost 7 bases and 6 bases, in that order; junction bases with no gene match: 6. The germline V gene has CDR1 SGDLS and CDR2 YYNGEE. CDR3 size: 13 residues. CDR3 bases: TGTGCCAGCTCGACAGGGGAGGGTCAGCCCCAGCATTTT. Residues: CASSTGEGQPQHF.

The chain uses TRBV4-3 and TRBJ2-7; D is perhaps TRBD2 (5 bases). Trimming removed 0 bases from V and 6 bases from J, with 15 bases in between. Germline CDR1 reads LGHNA; CDR2 reads YSLEER. CDR3 length: 15 amino acids. The CDR3 protein is CASSQDLGLASEQYF. Written as DNA, the CDR3 is TGCGCCAGCAGCCAAGATCTCGGTCTAGCTAGCGAGCAGTACTTC.

This rearrangement joins TRBV4-3 to TRBJ1-6; a weak D match, TRBD1 (6 bases). The CDR3 is 16 amino acids. V lost 0 bases and J 8 bases, leaving 14 bases between the germline ends. CDR1 LGHNA and CDR2 YSLEER come from the germline V gene. The CDR3 DNA is TGCGCCAGCAGCCAAGATTGGGAGGGGGTGGATTCACCCCTCCACTTT. This gives the protein CASSQDWEGVDSPLHF.

V and J are TRBV19 and TRBJ1-1; D is unclear. The V end lost 1 base, the J end lost 1 base, and 10 bases lay between the germline ends. The germline V gene encodes CDR1 LNHDA and CDR2 SQIVND (reference sequence). The CDR3 extends over 15 amino acids. The CDR3 coding sequence is TGTGCCAGTAGTATAGTCGGGGTCTCGAACACTGAAGCTTTCTTT. It encodes CASSIVGVSNTEAFF. The entire variable domain, with the rest obtained from reference TRBV19 and TRBJ1-1, is as follows: DGGITQSPKYLFRKEGQNVTLSCEQNLNHDAMYWYRQDPGQGLRLIYYSQIVNDFQKGDIAEGYSVSREKKESFPLTVTSAQKNPTAFYLCASSIVGVSNTEAFFGQGTRLTVV.

There are a few counts of this clone. This chain uses TRBV11-2 with TRBJ2-7, with D perhaps matching TRBD2 (5 bases). Germline V gene lookup returns CDR1 SGHAT and CDR2 FQNNGV. V dropped 5 bases and J dropped 3 bases, with 17 bases sitting between them. The CDR3 sequence is 15 residues long. CDR3 nucleotides: TGTGCCAGCAGCCCCGCTGGCGGAGGTTTCTACGAGCAGTACTTC. This encodes CASSPAGGGFYEQYF.

The chain carries TRBV19 and TRBJ2-1, with no clear D. V shed 5 bases and J shed 6 bases, with 5 bases lying between them. The CDR3 covers 11 residues. Germline loops: CDR1 LNHDA, CDR2 SQIVND (reference sequence). Here the CDR3 reads CASSGSNEQFF. CDR3 sequence (DNA): TGTGCCAGTAGTGGCTCCAATGAGCAGTTCTTC.

The table lists this clone with a few counts. The gene calls are TRBV10-3 and TRBJ2-7, with a possible D match to TRBD2 (6 bases). Trimming stripped 7 bases from V and 1 base from J, with 14 bases between. Germline assignment: CDR1 ENHRY and CDR2 SYGVKD. The CDR3 contains 14 residues. The CDR3 spells CAITAGLQSYEQYF. The CDR3 nucleotides are TGTGCCATCACCGCGGGACTCCAGTCCTACGAGCAGTACTTC.

With respect to this clone: The same CDR3 arises from other DNA sequences in this sample as well. The V gene is TRBV5-4, the J gene TRBJ1-2; a possible D gene is TRBD1 (6 bases). CDR1 is SGHNT and CDR2 is YYREEE in the germline V gene (reference sequence). CDR3 length equals 13 residues. V lost 4 bases and J lost 2, with 9 bases in between. DNA of the CDR3: TGTGCCAGCAGCCCGGACAGAAACTATGGCTACACCTTC. It translates to CASSPDRNYGYTF.

Only a few counts were recorded for this clone. This chain links TRBV12-2 with TRBJ2-2; TRBD2 reflects the table's D call only, with no check against the DNA. TRBV12-2 is listed as a pseudogene. This CDR3 is built from 14 residues. In DNA, the CDR3 is TGTGCACCGGTGGGACTAGCGGGCACCGGGGAGCTGTTTTTT. It translates to CAPVGLAGTGELFF.

The chain links TRBV4-3 to TRBJ2-7; TRBD1 matches 8 bases. The CDR3 is 15 residues long. From germline, CDR1 is LGHNA and CDR2 YSLEER. V shed 2 bases and J 2 bases; nucleotides not matched to a gene: 5. In nucleotides, the CDR3 is TGCGCCAGCAGCCAATCCGGGACAGGAGCCTACGAGCAGTACTTC. It is translated as CASSQSGTGAYEQYF.

The V and J genes are TRBV9 and TRBJ2-2; TRBD2 is a possible D gene (5 bases). CDR3 length equals 14 residues. The V and J ends lost 0 bases and 7 bases respectively, with 10 bases between them. CDR1 is SGDLS, CDR2 YYNGEE, per germline. This CDR3 is CASSVEGRDGELFF. In nucleotides, the CDR3 is TGTGCCAGCAGCGTAGAAGGACGGGACGGGGAGCTGTTTTTT.

This clone was observed a handful of times. This chain connects TRBV2 to TRBJ2-7; 9 bases map to TRBD2. CDR1 is SNHLY, CDR2 FYNNEI, per germline. J gave up 4 bases and V 4 bases, and 8 bases lay outside the gene matches. This CDR3 is built from 15 residues. DNA for the CDR3: TGTGCCAGCAGTGGGGAGTTAGCGGGGGCTTACGAGCAGTACTTC. Translation gives CASSGELAGAYEQYF.

This clone was observed a few times. The chain links TRBV7-2 to TRBJ2-1; a weak D match, TRBD1 (6 bases). The CDR3 consists of 14 residues. Looked up from germline, CDR1 is SGHTA and CDR2 is FQGNSA. V lost 5 bases, J lost 2 bases, and 10 bases lay in between. CDR3 residues: CASSERTAYNEQFF. The CDR3 nucleotides read TGTGCCAGCAGCGAAAGGACAGCCTACAATGAGCAGTTCTTC.

This clone was recorded a few times. The chain joins TRBV5-1 to TRBJ2-1; the match to TRBD2 covers 7 bases. The length of the CDR3 is 16 residues. The germline CDR1 and CDR2 sequences are SGHRS and YFSETQ. J was trimmed by 6 bases and V by 0 bases; bases with no gene match: 9. The DNA of the CDR3 is TGCGCCAGCAGCTTGGCTCCCGGGAGGTCATTCAATGAGCAGTTCTTC. Translated, it gives CASSLAPGRSFNEQFF. Based on the CDR3 plus reference TRBV5-1 and TRBJ2-1, the full variable domain is KAGVTQTPRYLIKTRGQQVTLSCSPISGHRSVSWYQQTPGQGLQFLFEYFSETQRNKGNFPGRFSGRQFSNSRSEMNVSTLELGDSALYLCASSLAPGRSFNEQFFGPGTRLTVL.

The chain recombines TRBV5-1 with TRBJ1-1; 9 bases align to TRBD1. Germline lookup yields CDR1 SGHRS and CDR2 YFSETQ. The length of the CDR3 is 14 residues. V was pared by 2 bases and J by 7 bases, with 6 bases of the junction left unmatched. The CDR3 loop is CASSLGQGRGEAFF. The DNA of the CDR3 is TGCGCCAGCAGCTTAGGACAGGGGCGGGGTGAAGCTTTCTTT.